The rows below give T cell receptor beta chains drawn from one sample of a study of T cells in Graves' hyperthyroidism and ophthalmopathy. TCRdb recomputed calls from the multiplex PCR reads with MiXCR, one row per CDR3 protein. This repertoire shows around 700,000 distinct CDR3 sequences, roughly a third found once; its top ten account for around 30%. The sequenced sample consisted of blood. These receptors originate from a woman in her forties with Graves' hyperthyroidism. The CDR3 runs from the conserved cysteine through the conserved F or W. The D gene is left open where the match is weak. Clone size is stated in some rows and not others, as once, few, many or a class when expanded.

>TRBD2|TRBJ2-3|.|TRBV6-1
TGTGCCAGCAGCCTAAGCCTAGCGGGGGCCACAGATACGCAGTATTTT
CASSLSLAGATDTQYF
>.|TRBJ2-5|.|TRBV20-1
TGCAGTGCTCCAGTGGGTCCAGGGTCTTGGTACCAAGAGACCCAGTACTTC
CSAPVGPGSWYQETQYF
>.|TRBJ1-1|.|TRBV3-1
TGTGCCAGCAGCCAAGCAGGGTGGGCTTTCTTT
CASSQAGWAFF
>.|TRBJ1-1|many|TRBV19
TGTGCCAGTAGTATGAACAGGGAGGACACTGAAGCTTTCTTT
CASSMNREDTEAFF
>.|TRBJ1-1|.|TRBV28
TGTGCCAGCACCATGAGCGAGAACACTGAAGCTTTCTTT
CASTMSENTEAFF
>.|TRBJ1-5|.|TRBV19
TGTGCCAGTCAAAGACCCGCTGATCAGCCCCAGCATTTT
CASQRPADQPQHF
>TRBD1|TRBJ1-6|many|TRBV5-1
TGCGCCAGCAGCTTTGCGCAGGGCAGGGGGAATTCACCCCTCCACTTT
CASSFAQGRGNSPLHF
>.|TRBJ2-7|few|TRBV2
TGTGCCAGCAGCCAAGAAGGGCAGGGGAGTGACTACGAGCAGTACTTC
CASSQEGQGSDYEQYF
>.|TRBJ1-2|few|TRBV2
TGTGCCAGCAAGTCCGAGGGAGCTAGAGGCTACACCTTC
CASKSEGARGYTF
>.|TRBJ2-7|many|TRBV20-1
TGCAGTGCTACTATCGTCCAGAGCGAGCAGTACTTC
CSATIVQSEQYF
>.|TRBJ1-1|many|TRBV19
TGTGCCAGTATGGAGGTAGGGATGAACACTGAAGCTTTCTTT
CASMEVGMNTEAFF
>.|TRBJ1-3|few|TRBV6-6
TGTGCCAGCAGTTACGAATATCTCTCTGGAAACACCATATATTTT
CASSYEYLSGNTIYF
>.|TRBJ2-7|many|TRBV2
TGTGCCAACAGTGAAAGGAGGAGCCCCTACGAGCAGTACTTC
CANSERRSPYEQYF
>.|TRBJ1-2|few|TRBV5-1
TGCGCCAGCAGCTTGGTTAGGGAATCAACCTATGGCTACACCTTC
CASSLVRESTYGYTF
>TRBD1|TRBJ1-5|many|TRBV19
TGTGCCAGCTCGGACAGGGATGGGCGCAATCAGCCCCAGCATTTT
CASSDRDGRNQPQHF
>TRBD2|TRBJ2-5|few|TRBV5-1
TGCGCCAGCAGCCATTATAGCGGGGTAGAAGAGACCCAGTACTTC
CASSHYSGVEETQYF
>.|TRBJ2-2|many|TRBV7-7
TGTGCTAGCAGCACACAGGAGGACACCGGGGAGCTGTTTTTT
CASSTQEDTGELFF
>TRBD2|TRBJ2-7|.|TRBV7-9
TGTGCCAGCGGCATAGCGGGGGACCCTCGGACATACGAGCAGTACTTC
CASGIAGDPRTYEQYF
>TRBD1|TRBJ2-7|.|TRBV5-1
TGCGCCAGCAGCTTGGGACAGGGCCTACGTAGGGAGCAGTACTTC
CASSLGQGLRREQYF
>TRBD1|TRBJ1-1|.|TRBV9
TGTGCCAGCAGCGCAGGGGGGACAGGGGGCACTGAAGCTTTCTTT
CASSAGGTGGTEAFF
>TRBD1|TRBJ2-2|many|TRBV2
TGTGCCAGCGTATGGGTTCGGCAGGGGGACACCGGGGAGCTGTTTTTT
CASVWVRQGDTGELFF
>TRBD1|TRBJ1-2|many|TRBV7-9
TGTGCCAGCAGCTTAGCGACAGGGGAGGTCTATGGCTACACCTTC
CASSLATGEVYGYTF
>TRBD1|TRBJ1-2|many|TRBV19
TGTGCCAGTAGTATGGGACAGTCATATGGCTACACCTTC
CASSMGQSYGYTF
>.|TRBJ2-5|many|TRBV5-1
TGCGCCAGCAGCTTGATGCCCGAGGAGACCCAGTACTTC
CASSLMPEETQYF
>.|TRBJ1-6|few|TRBV6-5
TGTGCCAGCTGTGCTCGAGTAGATAATTCACCCCTCCACTTT
CASCARVDNSPLHF
>.|TRBJ1-2|many|TRBV29-1
TGCAGCGTAATGGAGGGTTATCGGAGGGCTAACTATGGCTACACCTTC
CSVMEGYRRANYGYTF
>.|TRBJ1-5|.|TRBV19
TGTGCCAGTAGTACAGGGATAGACAGAACTCAGCCCCAGCATTTT
CASSTGIDRTQPQHF
>.|TRBJ1-4|many|TRBV10-3
TGTGCCATCAGTGACAGTGCTAATGAAAAACTGTTTTTT
CAISDSANEKLFF
>.|TRBJ1-1|.|TRBV25-1
TGTGCCAGCAGTGGATATGCGGACCTACTGAACACTGAAGCTTTCTTT
CASSGYADLLNTEAFF
>TRBD1|TRBJ2-7|.|TRBV29-1
TGCAGCGTCGACTCCCGGGACAGGAACTACGAGCAGTACTTC
CSVDSRDRNYEQYF
>.|TRBJ1-5|.|TRBV25-1
TGTGCCAGCAGAATTGAGGGGTTAAGTCAGCCCCAGCATTTT
CASRIEGLSQPQHF
>TRBD2|TRBJ2-3|many|TRBV10-3
TGTGCCATCAGTCTTGGGGCAACTAGCGGAACGGATACGCAGTATTTT
CAISLGATSGTDTQYF
>.|TRBJ2-7|many|TRBV7-9
TGTGCCAGCAGCTTAGTACAGTTAGGGGCCTCCGAGCAGTACTTC
CASSLVQLGASEQYF
>.|TRBJ2-2|many|TRBV15
TGTGCCACCAGCAGAGGATCGATAGGGGCCGGGGAGCTGTTTTTT
CATSRGSIGAGELFF
>.|TRBJ1-1|.|TRBV10-3
TGTGCCATGTACAGGGAGACACGGGGGACTGAAGCTTTCTTT
CAMYRETRGTEAFF
>.|TRBJ1-4|.|TRBV6-6
TGTGCCAGCAGCCCCCCCCGCAGGGGTGATGAAAAACTGTTTTTT
CASSPPRRGDEKLFF
>TRBD1|TRBJ2-2|.|TRBV10-3
TGTGGCACCGCTACTAGACAGGGGTGGAACACCGGGGAGCTGTTTTTT
CGTATRQGWNTGELFF
>.|TRBJ1-1|few|TRBV19
TGTGCCAGTAGTGGAAGCAGGGTCCCGGGCACTGAAGCTTTCTTT
CASSGSRVPGTEAFF
>.|TRBJ1-1|.|TRBV7-2
TGTGCCAGCAGCCTAACCCCCCAGGGTGAAGCTTTCTTT
CASSLTPQGEAFF
>.|TRBJ1-1|.|TRBV27
TGTGCCAGCAGTTTATTCGGACGGTTGGCCGCTGAAGCTTTCTTT
CASSLFGRLAAEAFF
>.|TRBJ1-2|many|TRBV7-9
TGTGCCAGCAGCTATTACTCAGGGGATGGCTACACCTTC
CASSYYSGDGYTF
>TRBD2|TRBJ2-1|few|TRBV7-9
TGTGCCAGCAGCTCTAGCGGGGGCTCCTACAATGAGCAGTTCTTC
CASSSSGGSYNEQFF
>TRBD1|TRBJ1-1|.|TRBV5-4
TGTGCCAGCTGCGACAGGGCGGGATGCACTGAAGCTTTCTTT
CASCDRAGCTEAFF
>TRBD1|TRBJ2-7|many|TRBV4-3
TGCGCCAGCAGCCTCGGGACAGGGGATGCCTACGAGCAGTACTTC
CASSLGTGDAYEQYF
>.|TRBJ1-2|few|TRBV20-1
TGCAGTGCTAGAGATCCCGGGATAGCTAACTATGGCTACACCTTC
CSARDPGIANYGYTF
>.|TRBJ2-7|.|TRBV24-1
TGTGCCACCAGTGGACAGGATCACTACGAGCAGTACTTC
CATSGQDHYEQYF